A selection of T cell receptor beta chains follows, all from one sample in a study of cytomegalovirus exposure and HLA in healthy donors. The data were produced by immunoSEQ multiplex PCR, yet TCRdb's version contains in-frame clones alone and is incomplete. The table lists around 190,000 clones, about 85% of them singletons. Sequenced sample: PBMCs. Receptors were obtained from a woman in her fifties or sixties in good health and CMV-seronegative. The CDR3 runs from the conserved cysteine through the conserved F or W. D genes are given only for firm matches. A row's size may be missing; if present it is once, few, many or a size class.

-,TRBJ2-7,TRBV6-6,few,CASSRDSGRYF,TGTGCCAGCAGTCGGGACTCCGGACGGTACTTC
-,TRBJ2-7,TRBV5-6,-,CASRPGRPPYEQYF,TGTGCCAGCAGACCGGGTCGGCCACCCTACGAGCAGTACTTC
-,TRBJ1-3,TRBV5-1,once,CASRRGGEGGNTIYF,TGCGCCAGCAGGAGGGGAGGAGAAGGTGGAAACACCATATATTTT
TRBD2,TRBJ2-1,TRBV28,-,CASSETRGSSYNEQFF,TGTGCCAGCAGTGAAACGCGGGGGAGCTCCTACAATGAGCAGTTCTTC
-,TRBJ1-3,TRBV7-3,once,CASSSQGTGNTIYF,TGTGCCAGCAGCTCACAGGGTACTGGAAACACCATATATTTT
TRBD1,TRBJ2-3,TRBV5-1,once,CASRILRQGPFTQYF,TGCGCCAGCAGGATCTTGAGACAGGGTCCTTTCACGCAGTATTTT
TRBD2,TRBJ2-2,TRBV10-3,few,CAISSSGSVAGELFF,TGTGCCATCAGTTCTAGCGGGAGTGTTGCCGGGGAGCTGTTTTTT
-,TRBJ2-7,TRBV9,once,CASSVDFGSSYEQYF,TGTGCCAGCAGCGTCGACTTCGGAAGCTCCTACGAGCAGTACTTC
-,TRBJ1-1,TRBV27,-,CASSLAVMNTEAFF,TGTGCCAGCAGTTTGGCAGTGATGAACACTGAAGCTTTCTTT
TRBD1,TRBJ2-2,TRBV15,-,CATSRGQGDTGELFF,TGTGCCACCAGCAGAGGACAGGGGGACACCGGGGAGCTGTTTTTT
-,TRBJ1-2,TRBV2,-,CASSTSRGNGYTF,TGTGCCAGCAGTACCTCCAGGGGCAATGGCTACACCTTC
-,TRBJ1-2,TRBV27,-,CASSPHQGLERGGYTF,TGTGCCAGCAGTCCCCACCAAGGGCTGGAGCGCGGGGGCTACACCTTC
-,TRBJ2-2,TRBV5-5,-,CASSPSVVRDTGELFF,TGTGCCAGCAGCCCCAGCGTAGTGCGAGACACCGGGGAGCTGTTTTTT
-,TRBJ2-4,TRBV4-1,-,CASSQDSGQVAKNIQYF,TGCGCCAGCAGCCAAGATTCAGGCCAAGTAGCCAAAAACATTCAGTACTTC
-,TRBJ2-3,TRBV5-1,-,CASSDGVTDTQYF,TGCGCCAGCAGCGACGGGGTCACAGATACGCAGTATTTT
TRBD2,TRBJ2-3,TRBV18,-,CASSPGLAPTDTQYF,TGTGCCAGCTCACCAGGACTAGCCCCCACAGATACGCAGTATTTT
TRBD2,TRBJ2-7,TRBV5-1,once,CASSKLLAASTYEQYF,TGCGCCAGCAGCAAACTACTAGCGGCCTCAACCTACGAGCAGTACTTC
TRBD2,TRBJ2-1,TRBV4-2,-,CASSQDQLALDNEQFF,TGTGCCAGCAGCCAAGACCAACTAGCGCTAGACAATGAGCAGTTCTTC
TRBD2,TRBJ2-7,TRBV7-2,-,CASSSLAGVGEQYF,TGTGCCAGCAGCTCCCTAGCGGGGGTGGGGGAGCAGTACTTC
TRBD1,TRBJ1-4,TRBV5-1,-,CASSLPPGQGEKLFF,TGCGCCAGCAGCTTGCCCCCGGGACAGGGTGAAAAACTGTTTTTT
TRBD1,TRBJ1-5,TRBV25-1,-,CASQGDRDQPQHF,TGTGCCAGCCAGGGCGACAGGGACCAGCCCCAGCATTTT
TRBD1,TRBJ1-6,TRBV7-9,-,CASSSDWDRGSPLHF,TGTGCCAGCAGCTCTGACTGGGACAGGGGATCACCCCTCCACTTT
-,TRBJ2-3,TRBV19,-,CASSTGSHGLSPDTQYF,TGTGCCAGTAGCACGGGGAGCCACGGTTTGTCACCAGATACGCAGTATTTT
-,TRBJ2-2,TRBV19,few,CARTSPGRYGWDTGELFF,TGTGCCAGAACCTCCCCGGGGAGGTATGGTTGGGACACCGGGGAGCTGTTTTTT
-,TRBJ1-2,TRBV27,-,CASRGTLNYGYTF,TGTGCCAGCAGAGGGACACTTAATTATGGCTACACCTTC
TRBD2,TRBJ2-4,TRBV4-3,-,CASSKTSGSDLAKNIQYF,TGCGCCAGCAGCAAGACTAGCGGTTCTGATCTAGCCAAAAACATTCAGTACTTC
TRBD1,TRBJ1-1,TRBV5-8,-,CASSSRTGRGTEAFF,TGTGCCAGCAGCTCCCGGACAGGAAGGGGTACTGAAGCTTTCTTT
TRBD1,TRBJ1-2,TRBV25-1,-,CASSGSNRGDYGYTF,TGTGCCAGCAGTGGATCGAACAGGGGCGACTATGGCTACACCTTC
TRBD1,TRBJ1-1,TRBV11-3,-,CASKGTDTEAFF,TGTGCCAGCAAAGGGACAGACACTGAAGCTTTCTTT
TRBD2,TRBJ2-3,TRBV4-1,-,CASSQGAGPGDTQYF,TGCGCCAGCAGCCAAGGAGCGGGGCCGGGGGATACGCAGTATTTT
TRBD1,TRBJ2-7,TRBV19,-,CASKRGGDSTYEQYF,TGTGCCAGTAAAAGAGGTGGGGACAGTACCTACGAGCAGTACTTC